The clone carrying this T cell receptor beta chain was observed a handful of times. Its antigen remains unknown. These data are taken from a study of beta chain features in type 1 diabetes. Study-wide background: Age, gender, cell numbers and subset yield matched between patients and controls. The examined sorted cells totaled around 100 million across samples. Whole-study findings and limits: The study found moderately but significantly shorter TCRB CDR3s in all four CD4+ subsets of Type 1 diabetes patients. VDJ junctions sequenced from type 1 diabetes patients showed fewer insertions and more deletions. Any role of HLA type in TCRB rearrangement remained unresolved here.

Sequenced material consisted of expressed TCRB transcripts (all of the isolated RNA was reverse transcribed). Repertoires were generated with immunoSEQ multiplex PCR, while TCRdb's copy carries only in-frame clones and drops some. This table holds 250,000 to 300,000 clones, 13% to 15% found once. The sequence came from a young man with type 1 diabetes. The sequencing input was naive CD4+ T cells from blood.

CDR3 region: CASSRDSRADTQYF. In DNA, the CDR3 is TGCGCCAGCAGCCGGGACAGTCGGGCAGATACGCAGTATTTT. The chain joins TRBV5-1 to TRBJ2-3; 7 positions agree with TRBD1. CDR1 and CDR2 from the germline V gene are SGHRS and YFSETQ. The trim removed 4 bases at V and 4 bases at J, leaving 6 bases unmatched. The CDR3 has 14 amino acids.